The 19 T cell receptor beta chains reported below all come from one sample, sequenced in a study of shared clonotypes between healthy human individuals. TCRdb's table, derived via immunoSEQ multiplex PCR, lists solely in-frame clones and lacks some. The repertoire holds around 580,000 clones, with roughly 98% as singletons. It was CD45RO-negative cells, positively selected for CCR7, that made up naive CD8 cells, with terminally differentiated effector memory CD45RA+ cells excluded. Specimen: naive CD8+ T cells sorted from blood. These receptor sequences come from a young man in good health.

This chain joins TRBV27 and TRBJ2-1, with TRBD2 matching 7 bases. V gave up 2 bases and J gave up 4 bases; unmatched junction bases: 5. CDR3 size: 15 residues. Germline V lookup: CDR1 MNHEY, CDR2 SMNVEV (reference sequence). The chain's CDR3 is CASSLRWEGYNEQFF. The CDR3, as DNA: TGTGCCAGCAGTTTACGGTGGGAGGGGTACAATGAGCAGTTCTTC.

The chain has TRBV29-1 and TRBJ2-5; 7 bases map to TRBD2. The trim removed 7 bases at V and 7 bases at J, leaving 9 bases unmatched. The CDR3 loop spans 12 amino acids. CDR1 is SQVTM and CDR2 is ANQGSEA in the germline V gene. CDR3 DNA sequence: TGCAGCGCTACGGGACTACTAGCGACCCAGTACTTC. Protein: CSATGLLATQYF. The entire variable domain, with the rest obtained from reference TRBV29-1 and TRBJ2-5, is as follows: SAVISQKPSRDICQRGTSLTIQCQVDSQVTMMFWYRQQPGQSLTLIATANQGSEATYESGFVIDKFPISRPNLTFSTLTVSNMSPEDSSIYLCSATGLLATQYFGPGTRLLVL.

The chain combines TRBV30 with TRBJ2-3, with TRBD2 identical over 9 bases. CDR3 length: 15 residues. V gave up 3 bases and J gave up 3 bases; unmatched junction bases: 7. CDR1 and CDR2 from the germline V gene are GTSNPN and SVGIG (reference sequence). For the CDR3, the DNA is TGTGCCTGGAGAATTATTGCGGGAGGGACAGATACGCAGTATTTT. Translating gives CAWRIIAGGTDTQYF.

The CDR3 bases are TGTGCCAGCAGCTTAGTATCCGTGGGCCGAACCTACAATGAGCAGTTCTTC. This sequence encodes CASSLVSVGRTYNEQFF. The V gene is TRBV7-2, the J gene TRBJ2-1; D is ambiguous. The CDR3 is 17 amino acids. The germline V gene has CDR1 SGHTA and CDR2 FQGNSA. V shed 1 base and J shed 2 bases, with 15 bases lying between them.

On this clone: Germline and junction disagree at one end, which may indicate a read error. V gene TRBV18 combines with J gene TRBJ2-6, with D possibly matching TRBD1 (5 bases). From germline, CDR1 is KGHSH and CDR2 LQKENI. CDR3 length: 19 amino acids. CDR3 DNA: TGTGCCAGCTCACCACTAAGGCGAACGGAGTCTTCTGGGGCCAGCGTCCTGACTTTC. This translates into CASSPLRRTESSGASVLTF. Based on the CDR3 plus reference TRBV18 and TRBJ2-6, the full variable domain is NAGVMQNPRHLVRRRGQEARLRCSPMKGHSHVYWYRQLPEEGLKFMVYLQKENIIDESGMPKERFSAEFPKEGPSILRIQQVVRGDSAAYFCASSPLRRTESSGASVLTFGAGSRLTVL.

The chain has TRBV6-1 and TRBJ2-7; D remains unclear. The germline CDR1 and CDR2 sequences are MNHNS and SASEGT. The germline V and J ends were trimmed by 4 bases and 6 bases, with 7 bases remaining between them. This CDR3 contains 11 residues. In DNA, the CDR3 is TGTGCCAGCAGTGTCCTTGGCGAGCAGTACTTC. It codes for CASSVLGEQYF.

This clone was seen just once. The V call is TRBV7-6, the J call TRBJ2-5; D is perhaps TRBD1 or TRBD2 (6 bases each). Trimming pared 4 bases from V and 5 bases from J, leaving 26 bases between. The CDR3 covers 18 residues. Germline V gene data show CDR1 as SGHVS and CDR2 as FNYEAQ. CDR3 nucleotides: TGTGCCAGCAGCTCGGGGCTACCGGGGGAACTAGGACAGGAGACCCAGTACTTC. This translates into CASSSGLPGELGQETQYF. Combining the CDR3 with reference TRBV7-6 and TRBJ2-5 gives the whole variable domain GAGVSQSPRYKVTKRGQDVALRCDPISGHVSLYWYRQALGQGPEFLTYFNYEAQQDKSGLPNDRFSAERPEGSISTLTIQRTEQRDSAMYRCASSSGLPGELGQETQYFGPGTRLLVL.

J is TRBJ2-7 and V is TRBV6-1; a weak D match, TRBD2 (5 bases). The CDR3 is made up of 12 amino acids. Trimming pared 6 bases from V and 4 bases from J, leaving 10 bases between. Germline V lookup: CDR1 MNHNS, CDR2 SASEGT. CDR3 residues: CASRRGLYEQYF. The CDR3 nucleotides are TGTGCCAGCAGGAGAGGGCTGTACGAGCAGTACTTC.

The chain carries TRBV5-1 and TRBJ2-7; TRBD1 matches at 8 bases. V was pared by 7 bases and J by 3 bases, with 9 bases of the junction left unmatched. Germline values: CDR1 SGHRS, CDR2 YFSETQ. The CDR3 has 14 residues. Here the CDR3 reads CASGDRGSFYEQYF. The CDR3 DNA is TGCGCCAGCGGAGACAGGGGTAGTTTCTACGAGCAGTACTTC.

Details on this clone: Different DNA sequences within this sample yield the same CDR3. The chain links TRBV6-5 to TRBJ2-7; tentatively, D is TRBD1 or TRBD2 (5 bases each). V dropped 2 bases and J dropped 1 base, with 9 bases sitting between them. CDR3 length: 14 amino acids. Germline V gives CDR1 MNHEY, CDR2 SVGAGI. The CDR3 bases are TGTGCCAGCAGTTACCGGGACGGATCCTACGAGCAGTACTTC. Its protein is CASSYRDGSYEQYF.

This sequence joins TRBV6-5 and TRBJ2-3; possibly TRBD1 for D (6 bases). The CDR3 consists of 15 residues. CDR1 is MNHEY and CDR2 is SVGAGI in the germline V gene. Trimming pared 0 bases from V and 0 bases from J, leaving 7 bases between. DNA of the CDR3: TGTGCCAGCAGTTACTCGGGGGCTAGCACAGATACGCAGTATTTT. It translates to CASSYSGASTDTQYF.

V usage is TRBV4-3 and J usage is TRBJ1-1; D may be TRBD1 (6 bases). V lost 4 bases and J lost 1, with 19 bases in between. The V gene's germline CDR1 is LGHNA and CDR2 YSLEER. There are 17 residues in the CDR3. CDR3 sequence reads: CASSRRGDGQKNTEAFF. As DNA, the CDR3 is TGCGCCAGCAGCCGAAGAGGGGATGGACAGAAGAACACTGAAGCTTTCTTT.

This clone came up once. The rearrangement joins TRBV7-8 to TRBJ2-3, with 9 bases matching TRBD1. The CDR3 is 18 residues long. Germline-derived CDR1 and CDR2 are SGHVS and FQNEAQ. With V trimmed by 0 bases and J by 5 bases, 12 bases remained unmatched. CDR3 coding DNA: TGTGCCAGCAGCTTAGCGTTGGGACAGGGAAATAGTGGAGATACGCAGTATTTT. The encoded protein is CASSLALGQGNSGDTQYF.

This clone has just one count. This rearrangement joins TRBV28 to TRBJ1-4; D is possibly TRBD1 (5 bases). V was clipped by 6 bases and J by 3 bases, with 29 bases between them. Per germline, CDR1 MDHEN and CDR2 SYDVKM. The CDR3 runs 20 residues. CDR3 region: CASSTLLRRGSSLANEKLFF. CDR3 bases: TGTGCCAGCAGCACCCTCTTGCGGCGGGGCTCCTCCTTAGCTAATGAAAAACTGTTTTTT.

The chain couples TRBV11-2 to TRBJ1-1; no firm D call. Per the germline V gene, CDR1 is SGHAT and CDR2 is FQNNGV. The length of the CDR3 is 15 residues. Trimming pared 0 bases from V and 1 base from J, leaving 9 bases between. In nucleotides, the CDR3 is TGTGCCAGCAGCTTAGAGCTGGCGGGGAACACTGAAGCTTTCTTT. It translates to CASSLELAGNTEAFF.

The chain is built from TRBV6-5 and TRBJ2-1; D might be TRBD2 (5 bases). CDR3 length: 15 amino acids. Trimming stripped 5 bases from V and 0 bases from J, with 11 bases between. CDR1 MNHEY and CDR2 SVGAGI come from the germline V gene. The CDR3 here is CASSIAADSYNEQFF. The CDR3, as DNA: TGTGCCAGCAGTATCGCAGCGGACTCCTACAATGAGCAGTTCTTC.

The rearrangement links TRBV10-2 to TRBJ2-7; 11 bases are a match to TRBD2. Per the germline V gene, CDR1 is WSHSY and CDR2 is SAAADI. The CDR3 consists of 14 residues. The V gene end was trimmed by 10 bases and the J gene end by 4 bases; junction bases not matched to a gene: 9. CDR3 DNA: TGCGCCACCTACAGGGCTAGCGGGAGGTACGAGCAGTACTTC. It specifies CATYRASGRYEQYF.

The DNA of the CDR3 is TGTGCCAGCTCGCTGAAGGACCCCGGGGGCAATGAGCAGTTCTTC. This gives the protein CASSLKDPGGNEQFF. This chain links TRBV18 with TRBJ2-1; D perhaps matches TRBD2 (6 bases). V was clipped by 6 bases and J by 6 bases, with 18 bases between them. This CDR3 has 15 amino acids. Germline assignment: CDR1 KGHSH and CDR2 LQKENI.

This rearrangement joins TRBV27 to TRBJ2-3; D possibly corresponds to TRBD2 (5 bases). This CDR3 is 13 amino acids long. V was shortened by 6 bases and J by 4 bases, with 11 bases between the two germline ends. Germline values: CDR1 MNHEY, CDR2 SMNVEV (reference sequence). The CDR3 reads CASRSEEADTQYF. The CDR3 DNA reads TGTGCCAGCAGGAGCGAGGAGGCAGATACGCAGTATTTT.